This T cell receptor (beta chain) was profiled in a study of neurological immune-mediated disorders. Points from the study as a whole: While HTLV-1-associated myelopathy showed the greatest TCR clonal expansion, multiple sclerosis showed the least, falling below healthy controls.

The unsorted libraries were produced from 2 million PBMCs held at -80 C. This clonotype showed up many times. What it binds is not known. This CDR3 is built from 15 residues. Germline CDR1 SGHRS, CDR2 YFSETQ. Trimming cost V 0 bases and J 6 bases; bases outside gene matches: 6. The cDNA was synthesized by means of template-switch 5'RACE, which was carried out with 10-nucleotide random UMIs. TCRdb ran MiXCR on the 5' RACE reads and lists one entry per CDR3 protein. The sample yields 35,000 to 45,000 distinct CDR3 sequences, less than 8.5% seen once. The chain couples TRBV5-1 to TRBJ2-1; 7 bases are shared with TRBD2. Input material: PBMCs. The origin of this receptor is a woman in her thirties or forties in good health. Here the CDR3 reads CASSLEGASGNEQFF. The CDR3, as DNA: TGCGCCAGCAGCTTGGAAGGGGCTAGCGGCAATGAGCAGTTCTTC.